Here is one T cell receptor beta chain with its context. No antigen is known for it. V trimming: 7 bases; J trimming: 6 bases; junction bases outside the gene matches: 11. Germline V CDR1 and CDR2: MNHNY, SVGAGI (reference sequence). This CDR3 contains 16 residues. This entry is derived from a study of tumor-infiltrating lymphocytes in localized non-small cell lung cancer. About the study: Tumor tissue and non-adjacent uninvolved lung came from each patient.

General study results and limits: Technical variation could not be separated from intratumor heterogeneity here. Compared with uninvolved lung, tumors showed higher T cell infiltration by TCRbeta sequencing. Available tissue quantity limited TCR sequencing to a patient subset.

The repertoire was sequenced with immunoSEQ multiplex PCR; TCRdb's copy has only in-frame clones and lacks some. The sample comprises around 9,000 clones, about 78% of which are singletons, and roughly 18% rests with the top ten. This clonotype was sampled from a human donor with non-small cell lung cancer. This chain connects TRBV6-6 to TRBJ2-3; 12 bases match TRBD1. Sequencing was carried out using uninvolved lung tissue not adjacent to the tumor. CDR3 nucleotide sequence: TGTGCCAGCATCAACTCACCGGGACAGGGGGCCGATACGCAGTATTTT. Its translation is CASINSPGQGADTQYF.